This is a list of T cell receptor beta chains from one sample in a study of CD8 T cells in ankylosing spondylitis. MiXCR, applied by TCRdb to the 5' RACE reads, yields one record per CDR3 protein. Found here are hundreds of thousands of distinct CDR3 sequences, about 12% of them singletons; the top ten hold 0.45% to 0.6%. What was sequenced was blood, either unsorted or a sorted T cell fraction (not recorded which). The receptor set was obtained from a male donor with ankylosing spondylitis. Each CDR3 is given with its conserved first and last residue. A D gene is named only where the DNA matches it firmly. Clone size is shown for a subset of rows, as once, few, many or a class of expanded clone.

d_call: TRBD1; clone_size: many; cdr3_length: 15; j_call: TRBJ1-1; v_call: TRBV5-1; cdr3_aa: CASSRTGEGDTEAFF; cdr3_nt: TGCGCCAGCAGCCGGACAGGGGAAGGTGACACTGAAGCTTTCTTT
d_call: TRBD2; clone_size: NA; cdr3_length: 16; j_call: TRBJ2-1; v_call: TRBV27; cdr3_aa: CASSSQGLAGVSEQFF; cdr3_nt: TGTGCCAGCAGTTCCCAGGGACTAGCGGGAGTCAGTGAGCAGTTCTTC
d_call: TRBD1; clone_size: few; cdr3_length: 17; j_call: TRBJ2-3; v_call: TRBV27; cdr3_aa: CASSPRHRGLLTDTQYF; cdr3_nt: TGTGCCAGCAGTCCACGGCACAGGGGATTGCTAACAGATACGCAGTATTTT
d_call: NA; clone_size: NA; cdr3_length: 14; j_call: TRBJ1-4; v_call: TRBV6-5; cdr3_aa: CASSNRVIQEKLFF; cdr3_nt: TGTGCCAGCAGTAACAGGGTAATTCAAGAAAAACTGTTTTTT
d_call: NA; clone_size: many; cdr3_length: 12; j_call: TRBJ1-2; v_call: TRBV12-3/TRBV12-4; cdr3_aa: CASSWSNYGYTF; cdr3_nt: TGTGCCAGCAGTTGGTCTAACTATGGCTACACCTTC
d_call: TRBD1; clone_size: many; cdr3_length: 13; j_call: TRBJ1-1; v_call: TRBV20-1; cdr3_aa: CSARGGGQTKAFF; cdr3_nt: TGCAGTGCTAGAGGGGGGGGACAGACAAAAGCTTTCTTT
d_call: TRBD1; clone_size: few; cdr3_length: 15; j_call: TRBJ2-1; v_call: TRBV24-1; cdr3_aa: CATSEPGTGGDEQFF; cdr3_nt: TGTGCCACCAGTGAACCTGGGACAGGGGGCGATGAGCAGTTCTTC
d_call: NA; clone_size: NA; cdr3_length: 13; j_call: TRBJ1-1; v_call: TRBV12-3/TRBV12-4; cdr3_aa: CASHGYMNTEAFF; cdr3_nt: TGTGCCAGCCACGGATACATGAACACTGAAGCTTTCTTT
d_call: NA; clone_size: few; cdr3_length: 13; j_call: TRBJ2-1; v_call: TRBV14; cdr3_aa: CASSQSTYNEQFF; cdr3_nt: TGTGCCAGCAGCCAATCCACCTACAATGAGCAGTTCTTC
d_call: TRBD2; clone_size: few; cdr3_length: 17; j_call: TRBJ2-5; v_call: TRBV15; cdr3_aa: CATSRDLVAGPQETQYF; cdr3_nt: TGTGCCACCAGCAGAGATTTGGTAGCGGGTCCCCAAGAGACCCAGTACTTC
d_call: NA; clone_size: many; cdr3_length: 15; j_call: TRBJ2-7; v_call: TRBV11-2; cdr3_aa: CASSLDLWSSYEQYF; cdr3_nt: TGTGCCAGCAGCTTAGATCTGTGGAGCTCCTACGAGCAGTACTTC
d_call: TRBD1; clone_size: many; cdr3_length: 12; j_call: TRBJ1-6; v_call: TRBV20-1; cdr3_aa: CSARQGFSPLHF; cdr3_nt: TGCAGTGCAAGACAGGGGTTTTCACCCCTCCACTTT
d_call: NA; clone_size: few; cdr3_length: 12; j_call: TRBJ1-1; v_call: TRBV20-1; cdr3_aa: CSARSVNTEAFF; cdr3_nt: TGCAGTGCTAGATCGGTTAACACTGAAGCTTTCTTT
d_call: TRBD1; clone_size: NA; cdr3_length: 14; j_call: TRBJ2-7; v_call: TRBV18; cdr3_aa: CASSPGTGVYERYF; cdr3_nt: TGTGCCAGCTCACCCGGGACAGGGGTCTACGAGCGGTACTTC
d_call: NA; clone_size: NA; cdr3_length: 13; j_call: TRBJ1-5; v_call: TRBV6-5; cdr3_aa: CASSYDRYQPQHF; cdr3_nt: TGTGCCAGCAGTTACGACCGCTATCAGCCCCAGCATTTT
d_call: TRBD1; clone_size: NA; cdr3_length: 14; j_call: TRBJ2-7; v_call: TRBV20-1; cdr3_aa: CSASSRGRLYEQYF; cdr3_nt: TGCAGTGCTAGTTCCAGGGGGCGTCTCTACGAGCAGTACTTC
d_call: TRBD2; clone_size: many; cdr3_length: 19; j_call: TRBJ2-1; v_call: TRBV20-1; cdr3_aa: CSARDRASGRALSYNEQFF; cdr3_nt: TGCAGTGCTAGAGATCGGGCTAGCGGGAGGGCTTTGTCCTACAATGAGCAGTTCTTC
d_call: TRBD1; clone_size: NA; cdr3_length: 14; j_call: TRBJ2-1; v_call: TRBV20-1; cdr3_aa: CSSNRGPLYDEQFF; cdr3_nt: TGCAGTAGTAACAGGGGCCCGTTGTACGATGAGCAGTTCTTC
d_call: NA; clone_size: few; cdr3_length: 14; j_call: TRBJ1-1; v_call: TRBV7-2; cdr3_aa: CASSLEGALMRAFF; cdr3_nt: TGTGCCAGCAGCTTAGAAGGAGCCCTCATGAGGGCTTTCTTT
d_call: NA; clone_size: NA; cdr3_length: 12; j_call: TRBJ1-6; v_call: TRBV20-1; cdr3_aa: CSARGGGDSGHF; cdr3_nt: TGCAGTGCTAGAGGGGGAGGGGACTCGGGCCACTTT
d_call: NA; clone_size: few; cdr3_length: 16; j_call: TRBJ2-7; v_call: TRBV20-1; cdr3_aa: CSARDRIKGIAYEQYF; cdr3_nt: TGCAGTGCTAGAGATCGGATCAAGGGAATAGCCTACGAGCAGTACTTC
d_call: NA; clone_size: few; cdr3_length: 14; j_call: TRBJ2-7; v_call: TRBV6-1; cdr3_aa: CASSSVQHSYEQYF; cdr3_nt: TGTGCCAGCAGTAGCGTACAGCACTCCTACGAGCAGTACTTC
d_call: NA; clone_size: few; cdr3_length: 12; j_call: TRBJ2-1; v_call: TRBV7-6; cdr3_aa: CASSLQFDEQFF; cdr3_nt: TGTGCCAGCAGCTTACAATTCGATGAGCAGTTCTTC
d_call: TRBD2; clone_size: NA; cdr3_length: 14; j_call: TRBJ2-1; v_call: TRBV7-7; cdr3_aa: CANSDILASNEQFF; cdr3_nt: TGTGCTAACAGCGACATACTAGCGAGCAATGAGCAGTTCTTC
d_call: TRBD2; clone_size: NA; cdr3_length: 16; j_call: TRBJ2-1; v_call: TRBV6-1; cdr3_aa: CASSPRGSGRGNEQFF; cdr3_nt: TGTGCCAGCAGTCCCAGGGGTAGCGGGAGGGGGAATGAGCAGTTCTTC
d_call: NA; clone_size: few; cdr3_length: 16; j_call: TRBJ1-1; v_call: TRBV5-1; cdr3_aa: CASSSGQGGTNTEAFF; cdr3_nt: TGCGCCAGCAGCTCGGGCCAGGGAGGTACGAACACTGAAGCTTTCTTT
d_call: NA; clone_size: NA; cdr3_length: 15; j_call: TRBJ2-6; v_call: TRBV30; cdr3_aa: CASRQSASGANVLTF; cdr3_nt: TGTGCCAGCCGACAGAGTGCCTCTGGGGCCAACGTCCTGACTTTC
d_call: TRBD1; clone_size: few; cdr3_length: 18; j_call: TRBJ1-5; v_call: TRBV7-3; cdr3_aa: CASSLTYRVQGSNQPQHF; cdr3_nt: TGTGCCAGCAGCTTAACGTATCGAGTACAGGGGAGCAATCAGCCCCAGCATTTT
d_call: NA; clone_size: many; cdr3_length: 11; j_call: TRBJ1-1; v_call: TRBV2; cdr3_aa: CASSRESEAFF; cdr3_nt: TGTGCCAGCAGCCGGGAAAGTGAAGCTTTCTTT
d_call: NA; clone_size: many; cdr3_length: 12; j_call: TRBJ1-1; v_call: TRBV29-1; cdr3_aa: CSVRWLYTEAFF; cdr3_nt: TGCAGCGTCCGGTGGTTGTACACTGAAGCTTTCTTT
d_call: NA; clone_size: NA; cdr3_length: 17; j_call: TRBJ1-1; v_call: TRBV6-1; cdr3_aa: CASSAGRWNLMNTEAFF; cdr3_nt: TGTGCCAGCAGTGCAGGCAGATGGAACTTGATGAACACTGAAGCTTTCTTT
d_call: TRBD1; clone_size: NA; cdr3_length: 13; j_call: TRBJ2-5; v_call: TRBV5-1; cdr3_aa: CASRSQGSETQYF; cdr3_nt: TGCGCCAGCAGATCACAGGGGTCAGAGACCCAGTACTTC
d_call: NA; clone_size: few; cdr3_length: 15; j_call: TRBJ2-7; v_call: TRBV20-1; cdr3_aa: CSTQTRGRSGSEQYF; cdr3_nt: TGCAGTACCCAGACGAGGGGGAGGTCCGGGAGTGAGCAGTACTTC
d_call: TRBD2; clone_size: NA; cdr3_length: 15; j_call: TRBJ2-3; v_call: TRBV20-1; cdr3_aa: CSAVRLAGASDTQYF; cdr3_nt: TGCAGTGCTGTGAGGCTAGCGGGAGCGTCAGATACGCAGTATTTT
d_call: NA; clone_size: NA; cdr3_length: 13; j_call: TRBJ2-3; v_call: TRBV27; cdr3_aa: CASSYKSTDTQYF; cdr3_nt: TGTGCCAGCAGTTACAAATCCACAGATACGCAGTATTTT
d_call: NA; clone_size: many; cdr3_length: 13; j_call: TRBJ2-5; v_call: TRBV10-3; cdr3_aa: CAINSGFQETQYF; cdr3_nt: TGTGCCATCAACTCGGGATTCCAAGAGACCCAGTACTTC
d_call: TRBD1; clone_size: many; cdr3_length: 17; j_call: TRBJ1-5; v_call: TRBV28; cdr3_aa: CASSLPTDRTGNQPQHF; cdr3_nt: TGTGCCAGCAGTTTACCGACGGACAGGACGGGCAATCAGCCCCAGCATTTT
d_call: NA; clone_size: few; cdr3_length: 15; j_call: TRBJ2-6; v_call: TRBV7-2; cdr3_aa: CASSPKVAGDYVLTF; cdr3_nt: TGTGCCAGCAGCCCCAAGGTCGCCGGGGACTACGTCCTGACTTTC
d_call: NA; clone_size: NA; cdr3_length: 16; j_call: TRBJ1-1; v_call: TRBV4-3; cdr3_aa: CASSPAPGTGATEAFF; cdr3_nt: TGCGCCAGCAGCCCAGCCCCCGGGACGGGGGCCACTGAAGCTTTCTTT
d_call: TRBD2; clone_size: NA; cdr3_length: 18; j_call: TRBJ2-1; v_call: TRBV10-1; cdr3_aa: CASSEVGLAGRTYNEQFF; cdr3_nt: TGCGCCAGCAGTGAGGTGGGCTTAGCGGGACGAACTTACAATGAGCAGTTCTTC
d_call: NA; clone_size: many; cdr3_length: 13; j_call: TRBJ2-5; v_call: TRBV7-6; cdr3_aa: CASSLDIPGAQYF; cdr3_nt: TGTGCCAGCAGCCTAGACATCCCCGGGGCCCAGTACTTC
d_call: TRBD2; clone_size: NA; cdr3_length: 16; j_call: TRBJ2-1; v_call: TRBV28; cdr3_aa: CASSLSIAGGGNEQFF; cdr3_nt: TGTGCCAGCAGTTTATCTATAGCGGGAGGAGGTAATGAGCAGTTCTTC
d_call: NA; clone_size: NA; cdr3_length: 16; j_call: TRBJ1-5; v_call: TRBV19; cdr3_aa: CASSIRGGVSNQPQHF; cdr3_nt: TGTGCCAGTAGTATAAGGGGGGGGGTCAGCAATCAGCCCCAGCATTTT
d_call: NA; clone_size: few; cdr3_length: 15; j_call: TRBJ1-4; v_call: TRBV9; cdr3_aa: CASSVSTSTNEKLFF; cdr3_nt: TGTGCCAGCAGCGTATCGACATCAACTAATGAAAAACTGTTTTTT
d_call: NA; clone_size: NA; cdr3_length: 17; j_call: TRBJ2-5; v_call: TRBV20-1; cdr3_aa: CSASIRFGSSGLETQYF; cdr3_nt: TGCAGTGCTAGTATTCGTTTCGGGTCAAGTGGTCTCGAGACCCAGTACTTC
d_call: NA; clone_size: many; cdr3_length: 15; j_call: TRBJ1-1; v_call: TRBV6-1; cdr3_aa: CASSGQGRGSTEAFF; cdr3_nt: TGTGCCAGCAGTGGCCAGGGTCGCGGGAGCACTGAAGCTTTCTTT
d_call: NA; clone_size: NA; cdr3_length: 15; j_call: TRBJ2-7; v_call: TRBV15; cdr3_aa: CATSRDIGVSYEQYF; cdr3_nt: TGTGCCACCAGCAGAGATATTGGGGTTTCCTACGAGCAGTACTTC
d_call: TRBD1; clone_size: NA; cdr3_length: 16; j_call: TRBJ2-1; v_call: TRBV4-3; cdr3_aa: CASSQTGTGLNNEQFF; cdr3_nt: TGCGCCAGCAGCCAAACCGGGACAGGGCTAAACAATGAGCAGTTCTTC
d_call: NA; clone_size: few; cdr3_length: 14; j_call: TRBJ1-4; v_call: TRBV2; cdr3_aa: CASRTMGAEEKLFF; cdr3_nt: TGTGCCAGCAGGACCATGGGGGCCGAGGAAAAACTGTTTTTT
d_call: NA; clone_size: few; cdr3_length: 17; j_call: TRBJ2-6; v_call: TRBV9; cdr3_aa: CASSVGGRNSGANVLTF; cdr3_nt: TGTGCCAGCAGCGTAGGGGGACGGAACTCTGGGGCCAACGTCCTGACTTTC
d_call: NA; clone_size: NA; cdr3_length: 13; j_call: TRBJ2-3; v_call: TRBV7-2; cdr3_aa: CASSLVFSDTQYF; cdr3_nt: TGTGCCAGCAGCTTAGTTTTTTCAGATACGCAGTATTTT
d_call: TRBD2; clone_size: few; cdr3_length: 19; j_call: TRBJ2-5; v_call: TRBV4-2; cdr3_aa: CASSPGLAGGPGYQETQYF; cdr3_nt: TGTGCCAGCAGCCCCGGACTAGCGGGGGGGCCGGGGTACCAAGAGACCCAGTACTTC
d_call: TRBD1; clone_size: NA; cdr3_length: 14; j_call: TRBJ2-3; v_call: TRBV18; cdr3_aa: CASSPGTGRDTQYF; cdr3_nt: TGTGCCAGCTCACCAGGGACAGGCCGGGATACGCAGTATTTT
d_call: TRBD1; clone_size: NA; cdr3_length: 14; j_call: TRBJ1-6; v_call: TRBV6-1; cdr3_aa: CASRTTGFNSPLHF; cdr3_nt: TGTGCCAGCAGGACGACAGGGTTTAATTCACCCCTCCACTTT
d_call: NA; clone_size: few; cdr3_length: 14; j_call: TRBJ1-6; v_call: TRBV7-6; cdr3_aa: CASSLDSPNSPLHF; cdr3_nt: TGTGCCAGCAGCTTGGACAGTCCTAATTCACCCCTCCACTTT
d_call: TRBD1; clone_size: NA; cdr3_length: 15; j_call: TRBJ2-1; v_call: TRBV5-1; cdr3_aa: CASRQTGDPYNEQFF; cdr3_nt: TGCGCCAGCAGACAAACAGGGGACCCTTACAATGAGCAGTTCTTC
d_call: NA; clone_size: NA; cdr3_length: 17; j_call: TRBJ1-5; v_call: TRBV6-5; cdr3_aa: CASSYSDPWSSNQPQHF; cdr3_nt: TGTGCCAGCAGTTACTCGGACCCTTGGAGCAGCAATCAGCCCCAGCATTTT
d_call: TRBD1; clone_size: NA; cdr3_length: 19; j_call: TRBJ2-6; v_call: TRBV11-2; cdr3_aa: CASSFRRGQGPSGANVLTF; cdr3_nt: TGTGCCAGCAGCTTCCGGCGGGGACAGGGCCCCTCTGGGGCCAACGTCCTGACTTTC